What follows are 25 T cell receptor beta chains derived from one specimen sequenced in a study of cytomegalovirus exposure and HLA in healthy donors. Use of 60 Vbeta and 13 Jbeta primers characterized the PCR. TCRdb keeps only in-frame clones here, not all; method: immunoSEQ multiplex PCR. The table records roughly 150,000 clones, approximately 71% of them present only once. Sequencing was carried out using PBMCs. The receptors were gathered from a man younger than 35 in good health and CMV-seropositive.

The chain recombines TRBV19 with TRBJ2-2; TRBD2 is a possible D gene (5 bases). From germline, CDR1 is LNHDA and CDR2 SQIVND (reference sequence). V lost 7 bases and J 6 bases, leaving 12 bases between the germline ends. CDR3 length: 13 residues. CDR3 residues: CASKTIAPGELFF. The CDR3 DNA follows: TGTGCCAGTAAGACGATAGCGCCCGGGGAGCTGTTTTTT.

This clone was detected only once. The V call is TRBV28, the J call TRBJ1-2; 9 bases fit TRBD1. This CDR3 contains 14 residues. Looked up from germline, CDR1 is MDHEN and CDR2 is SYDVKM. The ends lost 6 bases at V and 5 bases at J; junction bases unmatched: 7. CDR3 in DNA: TGTGCCAGCAGGAGGACAGGGGCGAGGTATGGCTACACCTTC. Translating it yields CASRRTGARYGYTF.

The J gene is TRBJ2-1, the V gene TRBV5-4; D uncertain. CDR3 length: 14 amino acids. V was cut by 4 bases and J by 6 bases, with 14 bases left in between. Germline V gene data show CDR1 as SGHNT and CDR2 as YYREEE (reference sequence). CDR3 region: CASSLSERLNEQFF. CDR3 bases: TGTGCCAGCAGCCTGTCCGAGCGACTCAATGAGCAGTTCTTC.

DNA of the CDR3: TGCGCCAGCAGTGATCCTGCGGCTAACTATGGCTACACCTTC. It specifies CASSDPAANYGYTF. V gene TRBV5-1 combines with J gene TRBJ1-2; D ambiguous. Trimming stripped 5 bases from V and 0 bases from J, with 11 bases between. Germline V lookup: CDR1 SGHRS, CDR2 YFSETQ. The CDR3 covers 14 residues.

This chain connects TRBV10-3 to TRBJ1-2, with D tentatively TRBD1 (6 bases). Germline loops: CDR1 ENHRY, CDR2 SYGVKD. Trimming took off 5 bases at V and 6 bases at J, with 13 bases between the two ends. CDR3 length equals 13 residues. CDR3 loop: CAISPSEGDGYTF. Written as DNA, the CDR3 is TGTGCCATCAGTCCAAGTGAGGGGGATGGCTACACCTTC.

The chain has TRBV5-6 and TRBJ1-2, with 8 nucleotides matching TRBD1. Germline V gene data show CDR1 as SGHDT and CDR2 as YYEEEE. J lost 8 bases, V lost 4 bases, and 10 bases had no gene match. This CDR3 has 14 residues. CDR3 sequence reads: CASSRAGTGNGYTF. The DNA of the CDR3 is TGTGCCAGCAGCCGAGCCGGGACAGGCAACGGCTACACCTTC. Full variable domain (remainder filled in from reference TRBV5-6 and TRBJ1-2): DAGVTQSPTHLIKTRGQQVTLRCSPKSGHDTVSWYQQALGQGPQFIFQYYEEEERQRGNFPDRFSGHQFPNYSSELNVNALLLGDSALYLCASSRAGTGNGYTFGSGTRLTVV.

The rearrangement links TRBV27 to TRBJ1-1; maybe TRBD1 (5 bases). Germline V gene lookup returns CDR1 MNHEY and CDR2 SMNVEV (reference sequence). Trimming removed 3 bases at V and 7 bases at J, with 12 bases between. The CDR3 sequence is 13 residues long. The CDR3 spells CASSFSQGGEAFF. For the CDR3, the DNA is TGTGCCAGCAGTTTTAGCCAGGGTGGTGAAGCTTTCTTT.

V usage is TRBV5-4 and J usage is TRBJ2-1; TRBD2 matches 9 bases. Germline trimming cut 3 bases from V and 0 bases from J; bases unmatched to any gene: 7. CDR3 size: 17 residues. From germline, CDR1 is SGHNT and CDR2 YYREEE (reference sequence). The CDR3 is CASSSGTSRSSYNEQFF. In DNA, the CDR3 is TGTGCCAGCAGCTCGGGGACTAGCCGCAGCTCCTACAATGAGCAGTTCTTC.

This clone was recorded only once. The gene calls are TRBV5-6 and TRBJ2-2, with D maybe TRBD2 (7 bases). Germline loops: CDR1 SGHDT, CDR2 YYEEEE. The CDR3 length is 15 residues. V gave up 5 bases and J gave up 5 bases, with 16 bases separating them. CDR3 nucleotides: TGTGCCAGCAGTCGTCGGGGGGCGGAAACCGGGGAGCTGTTTTTT. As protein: CASSRRGAETGELFF.

The CDR3 loop is CASSESLSRVGGNYGYTF. CDR3 DNA sequence: TGTGCCAGCAGTGAATCCTTAAGTCGCGTGGGAGGGAACTATGGCTACACCTTC. The rearrangement links TRBV6-1 to TRBJ1-2; D is ambiguous. V was pared by 2 bases and J by 2 bases, with 21 bases between. CDR1 is MNHNS and CDR2 is SASEGT in the germline V gene. CDR3 length: 18 amino acids.

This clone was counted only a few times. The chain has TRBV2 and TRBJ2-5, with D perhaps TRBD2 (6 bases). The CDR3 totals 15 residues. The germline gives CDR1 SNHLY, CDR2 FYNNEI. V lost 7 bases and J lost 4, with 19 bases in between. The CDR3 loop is CASITSPTIPETQYF. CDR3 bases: TGTGCCAGCATAACTAGCCCAACCATCCCAGAGACCCAGTACTTC.

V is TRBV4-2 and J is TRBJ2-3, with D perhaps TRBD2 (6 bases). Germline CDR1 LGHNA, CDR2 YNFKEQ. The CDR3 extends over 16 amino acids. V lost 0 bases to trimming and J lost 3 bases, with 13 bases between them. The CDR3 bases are TGTGCCAGCAGCCAAGACGAAACGGGAGCAACAGATACGCAGTATTTT. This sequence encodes CASSQDETGATDTQYF.

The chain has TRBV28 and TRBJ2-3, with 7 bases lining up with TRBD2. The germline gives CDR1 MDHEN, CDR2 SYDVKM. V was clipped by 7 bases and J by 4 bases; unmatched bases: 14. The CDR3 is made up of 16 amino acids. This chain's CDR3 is CASNSGREGPPDTQYF. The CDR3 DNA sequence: TGTGCCAGCAACAGTGGAAGGGAGGGCCCCCCAGATACGCAGTATTTT.

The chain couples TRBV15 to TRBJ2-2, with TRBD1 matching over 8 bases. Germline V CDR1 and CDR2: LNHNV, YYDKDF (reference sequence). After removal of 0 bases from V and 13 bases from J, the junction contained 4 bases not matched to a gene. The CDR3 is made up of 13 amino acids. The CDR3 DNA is TGTGCCACCAGCAGAGATGGAGACAGGGGGCTGTTTTTT. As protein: CATSRDGDRGLFF.

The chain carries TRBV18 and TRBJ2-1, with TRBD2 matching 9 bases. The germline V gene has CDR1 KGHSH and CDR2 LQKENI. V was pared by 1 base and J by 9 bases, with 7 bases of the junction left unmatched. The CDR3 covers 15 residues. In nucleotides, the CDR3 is TGTGCCAGCTCACCACGAGGGCGGGAGGGCGGTGAGCAGTTCTTC. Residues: CASSPRGREGGEQFF.

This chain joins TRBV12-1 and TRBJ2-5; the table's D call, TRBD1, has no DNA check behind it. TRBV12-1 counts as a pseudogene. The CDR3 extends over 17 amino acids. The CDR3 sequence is CASRFWRSKRDKETQYF. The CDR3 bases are TGTGCCAGCCGCTTTTGGAGGTCGAAGAGGGACAAAGAGACCCAGTACTTC.

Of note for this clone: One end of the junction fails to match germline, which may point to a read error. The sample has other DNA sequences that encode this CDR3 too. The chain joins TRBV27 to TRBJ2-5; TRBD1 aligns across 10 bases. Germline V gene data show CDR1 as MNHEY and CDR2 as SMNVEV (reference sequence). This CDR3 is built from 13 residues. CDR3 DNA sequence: TGTGCCAGTAGTTGGGACAGGGGCTCCACTAAGTACTTC. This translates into CASSWDRGSTKYF.

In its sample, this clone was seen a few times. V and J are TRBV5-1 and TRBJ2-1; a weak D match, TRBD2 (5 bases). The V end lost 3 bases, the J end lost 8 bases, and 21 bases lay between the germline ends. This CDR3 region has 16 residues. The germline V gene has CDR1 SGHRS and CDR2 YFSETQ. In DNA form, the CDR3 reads TGCGCCAGCAGCTCCCTACCGGGATTCAAGGACCATGAGCAGTTCTTC. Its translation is CASSSLPGFKDHEQFF.

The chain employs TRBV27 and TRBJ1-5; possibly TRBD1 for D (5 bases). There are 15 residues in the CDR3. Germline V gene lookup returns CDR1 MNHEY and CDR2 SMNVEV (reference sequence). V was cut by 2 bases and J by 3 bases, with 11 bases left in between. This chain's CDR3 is CASSLRTPANQPQHF. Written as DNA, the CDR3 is TGTGCCAGCAGTTTAAGGACACCGGCCAATCAGCCCCAGCATTTT.

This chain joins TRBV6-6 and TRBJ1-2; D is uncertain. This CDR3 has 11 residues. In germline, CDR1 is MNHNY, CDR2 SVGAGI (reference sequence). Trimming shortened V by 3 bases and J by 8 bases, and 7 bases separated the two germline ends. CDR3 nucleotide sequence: TGTGCCAGCAGTTATATTGCGGGCTACACCTTC. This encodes CASSYIAGYTF.

CDR3 nucleotide sequence: TGTGCCAGCAGCCTTTTCCAAGAGACCCAGTACTTC. It codes for CASSLFQETQYF. The chain links TRBV7-9 to TRBJ2-5; D remains ambiguous. This CDR3 comprises 12 residues. Germline-derived CDR1 and CDR2 are SEHNR and FQNEAQ (reference sequence). Trimming left V 5 bases short and J 1 base short, with 5 bases between.

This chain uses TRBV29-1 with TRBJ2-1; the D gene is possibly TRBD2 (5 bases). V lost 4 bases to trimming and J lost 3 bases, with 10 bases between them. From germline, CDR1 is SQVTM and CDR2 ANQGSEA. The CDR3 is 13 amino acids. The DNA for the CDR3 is TGCAGCGTTGTTAGGACTGTCTACAATGAGCAGTTCTTC. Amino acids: CSVVRTVYNEQFF.

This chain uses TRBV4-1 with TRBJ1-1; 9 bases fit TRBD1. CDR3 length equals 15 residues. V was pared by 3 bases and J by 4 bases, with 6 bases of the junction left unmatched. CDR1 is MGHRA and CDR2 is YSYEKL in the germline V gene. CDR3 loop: CASSQTTGGGTEAFF. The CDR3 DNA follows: TGCGCCAGCAGCCAGACGACAGGGGGTGGCACTGAAGCTTTCTTT.

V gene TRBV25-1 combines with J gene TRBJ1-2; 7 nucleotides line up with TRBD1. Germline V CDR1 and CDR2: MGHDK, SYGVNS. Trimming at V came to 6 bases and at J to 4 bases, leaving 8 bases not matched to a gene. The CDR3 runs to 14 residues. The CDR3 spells CASSEGASTYGYTF. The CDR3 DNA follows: TGTGCCAGCAGCGAGGGGGCGTCTACCTATGGCTACACCTTC.

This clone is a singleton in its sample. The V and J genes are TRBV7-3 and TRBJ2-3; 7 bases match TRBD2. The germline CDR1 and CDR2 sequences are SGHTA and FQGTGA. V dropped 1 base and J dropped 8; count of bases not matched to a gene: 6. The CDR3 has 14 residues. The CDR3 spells CASSLRREEGTQYF. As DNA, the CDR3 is TGTGCCAGCAGCTTAAGACGGGAGGAGGGTACGCAGTATTTT.